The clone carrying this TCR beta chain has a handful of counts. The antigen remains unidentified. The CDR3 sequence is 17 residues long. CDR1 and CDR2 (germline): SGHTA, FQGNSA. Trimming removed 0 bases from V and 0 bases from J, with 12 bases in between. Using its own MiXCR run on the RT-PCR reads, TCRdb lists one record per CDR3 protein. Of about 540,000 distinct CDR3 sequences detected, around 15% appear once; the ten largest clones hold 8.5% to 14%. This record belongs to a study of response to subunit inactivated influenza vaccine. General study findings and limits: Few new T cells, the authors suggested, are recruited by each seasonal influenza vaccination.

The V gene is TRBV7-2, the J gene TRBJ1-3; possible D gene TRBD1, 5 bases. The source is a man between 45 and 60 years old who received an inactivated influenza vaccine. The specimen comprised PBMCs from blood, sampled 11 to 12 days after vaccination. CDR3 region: CASSLAPPGTSGNTIYF. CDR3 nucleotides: TGTGCCAGCAGCTTAGCACCCCCGGGGACCTCTGGAAACACCATATATTTT. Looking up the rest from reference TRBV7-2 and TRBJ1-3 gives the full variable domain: GAGVSQSPSNKVTEKGKDVELRCDPISGHTALYWYRQSLGQGLEFLIYFQGNSAPDKSGLPSDRFSAERTGGSVSTLTIQRTQQEDSAVYLCASSLAPPGTSGNTIYFGEGSWLTVV.